This T cell receptor beta chain comes out of a study of T cell responses to AZD1222 COVID-19 vaccine. As for the study in general: Pooling was applied to second doses at about 4 or about 12 weeks.

As for this clone: Its antigen is currently unknown.

The CDR3 runs 15 residues. This table comes from immunoSEQ multiplex PCR, and its TCRdb copy is limited to in-frame clones, with some not included. The table lists 75,000 to 90,000 clones, 85% to 95% of them singletons, with roughly 5.6% in the top ten. Whole-study results and caveats: Clonal diversity was possibly underestimated, and the donors were mostly white British, with more females.

This TCR derives from an adult in good health. V usage is TRBV21-1 and J usage is TRBJ2-5; the table's D call TRBD2 went unverified against the DNA. TRBV21-1 is recorded as a pseudogene. Material: peripheral blood, obtained on day 0 of AZD1222 vaccination. The CDR3 nucleotides read TGTGCCAGCAGCAAGTGGCGGGGGGCCCAAGAGACCCAGTACTTC. It specifies CASSKWRGAQETQYF.